This TCR beta chain was sequenced during a study of tumor-infiltrating lymphocytes in localized non-small cell lung cancer (dated by TCRdb to the early 2020s). Some background on the complete study: Patients whose samples were collected after neoadjuvant chemotherapy, as well as both smokers and never-smokers and several histologies, were included in the cohort. A total of 50 to 60 patients were included in the paired tumor versus uninvolved lung comparison of immunoSEQ T-cell fraction. Alongside flow cytometry, multiplex immunofluorescence, RNA-seq, exome sequencing and proteomics, TCR sequencing was applied to the same patients as one of several integrated assays. Resected tumor tissue and uninvolved lung tissue described as non-adjacent to the tumor were contributed by each patient, with both tissues obtained from the same patient. The overall ICON cohort comprised 160 or so surgical patients with localized non-small cell lung cancer whose tumors were resected. What the research found in general, with its limitations: Consistent with immunofluorescence CD3 counts, TCRbeta sequencing supported greater T cell infiltration in tumors than in uninvolved lung tissue. Since assay coverage differed from patient to patient depending on how much tissue was available, TCR sequencing was done for only a subset of the cohort. Different pieces of the same tissue were used for different assays, so technical variation could not be separated from intratumor heterogeneity. TCR-derived T-cell fraction did not differ between the flow cytometry-defined immunotypes IM1 (good prognosis) and IM2 (poor prognosis).

Including cysteine and phenylalanine, the CDR3 has 16 amino acids. Of the read, only the CDR3 DNA is kept; its 48 bases are in frame from base 1. As encoded in the germline V gene (reference sequence), CDR1 is LNHDA while CDR2 is SQIVND. V is cut by 10 bases and J by 4 bases, and the space between the germline ends is 23 bases. Regarding this clone: The antigen it binds to is not known. Base qualities are not at hand, and no much larger clone is one base apart.

Enrollment in ICON was initiated in 2016, and the last patient was enrolled in September 2018. Fresh tumor and matched uninvolved tissue for in-depth immune analyses, including TCR sequencing, were collected from a subcohort of some 69 patients. No cell sorting was done, and TCR sequencing was instead run on DNA isolated from bulk tissue. The immunoSEQ assay used for TCR sequencing gave the T-cell fraction in both tumor and uninvolved lung tissue. The original methods were these. In the survival analysis, patients were divided into a high T-cell fraction group (upper tertile) and a low T-cell fraction group (lower two tertiles), and the two groups were compared using a log-rank test. Paired tumor versus uninvolved lung differences in T-cell fraction were tested with a signed-rank test. TCRdb holds this immuneACCESS table with in-frame rearrangements only. Some clones are missing; in checked studies, unresolved V genes explain under half, and the rest has no known cause. Clonal size and the V and J genes are those of that table, whereas D and trimming came from the DNA. Here the sample has about 10,000 clones; about 75% occur a single time. The ten largest clones capture approximately 19% of the sample.

This clonotype was sampled from a human donor with non-small cell lung cancer. The rearrangement combines TRBV19 with TRBJ1-5; the D gene is possibly TRBD1, with 6 bases matching. Input material: uninvolved lung tissue not adjacent to the tumor. At the DNA level, the sequence is TGTGCCACCACCTTAAGGGGGGCAGCCTCTAATCAGCCCCAGCATTTT. The translation is CATTLRGAASNQPQHF.